Each of the 22 T cell receptor beta chains below was sequenced from the same sample in a study of CXCR4 blockade with PD-1 therapy in pancreatic cancer. The protocol was immunoSEQ multiplex PCR, while the TCRdb copy is restricted to in-frame clones and leaves out a portion. The data show thousands of clones, roughly 40% seen once. The sequencing input was tumor tissue. All receptors come from a human donor with pancreatic ductal adenocarcinoma.

The gene calls are TRBV19 and TRBJ2-6; TRBD1 is a possible D gene (6 bases). Trimming stripped 4 bases from V and 1 base from J, with 11 bases between. Germline CDR1 and CDR2: LNHDA and SQIVND (reference sequence). The CDR3 runs 16 residues. The DNA for the CDR3 is TGTGCCAGTAGTACCCTTACAGGGTCTGGGGCCAACGTCCTGACTTTC. It codes for CASSTLTGSGANVLTF.

The chain has TRBV11-3 and TRBJ1-4, with 7 positions matching TRBD1. V shed 5 bases, J shed 4 bases, and the junction held 7 bases outside the gene matches. CDR1 is SGHNT, CDR2 YENEEA, per germline. The CDR3 has 15 amino acids. The chain's CDR3 is CASSNGGQNNEKLFF. DNA of the CDR3: TGTGCCAGCAGCAACGGGGGACAGAATAATGAAAAACTGTTTTTT.

For the CDR3, the DNA is TGTGCCAGCAGCTTAGAAGGGAGCAATCAGCCCCAGCATTTT. Its translation is CASSLEGSNQPQHF. This sequence joins TRBV11-3 and TRBJ1-5, with D unclear. CDR3 size: 14 residues. The germline V gene encodes CDR1 SGHNT and CDR2 YENEEA. Trimming took off 0 bases at V and 1 base at J, with 4 bases between the two ends. The full variable domain, rest sourced from reference TRBV11-3 and TRBJ1-5, is EAGVVQSPRYKIIEKKQPVAFWCNPISGHNTLYWYLQNLGQGPELLIRYENEEAVDDSQLPKDRFSAERLKGVDSTLKIQPAELGDSAVYLCASSLEGSNQPQHFGDGTRLSIL.

By sample fraction, this clone is large. V is TRBV23-1 and J is TRBJ2-7; 7 bases match TRBD1. TRBV23-1 is an open reading frame, and its role is uncertain. Trimming cost V 1 base and J 2 bases; bases outside gene matches: 5. The CDR3 runs 15 residues. The CDR3, as DNA: TGCGCCAGCAGTCAATGGGACAGACTGACCTACGAGCAGTACTTC. Its protein is CASSQWDRLTYEQYF.

V is TRBV30 and J is TRBJ1-1, with a possible D match to TRBD1 (6 bases). Germline V gives CDR1 GTSNPN, CDR2 SVGIG (reference sequence). V was clipped by 6 bases and J by 3 bases, with 14 bases between them. CDR3 size: 13 residues. The CDR3 sequence is CACRTGSHTEAFF. DNA for the CDR3: TGTGCCTGCCGAACAGGGTCTCACACTGAAGCTTTCTTT.

The V and J genes are TRBV9 and TRBJ1-1, with TRBD1 matching 10 bases. The CDR3 is 17 amino acids. The germline CDR1 and CDR2 sequences are SGDLS and YYNGEE. V was clipped by 3 bases and J by 0 bases; unmatched bases: 8. The CDR3 is CASSALPGQGLNTEAFF. CDR3 in DNA: TGTGCCAGCAGCGCGCTCCCGGGACAGGGGTTGAACACTGAAGCTTTCTTT.

The chain employs TRBV19 and TRBJ1-1, with unresolved D. The CDR3 covers 16 residues. The germline V gene encodes CDR1 LNHDA and CDR2 SQIVND (reference sequence). Deletions cut 4 bases from V and 0 bases from J, with 15 bases between. The chain's CDR3 is CASSTSGGRMNTEAFF. CDR3 nucleotides: TGTGCCAGTAGTACAAGCGGTGGCAGAATGAACACTGAAGCTTTCTTT.

The chain is built from TRBV10-2 and TRBJ2-1; D is undetermined. The CDR3 loop spans 14 amino acids. Germline V gene sequence: CDR1 WSHSY, CDR2 SAAADI. V lost 3 bases and J 2 bases, leaving 8 bases between the germline ends. This chain's CDR3 is CASSEIGTYNEQFF. The DNA of the CDR3 is TGCGCCAGCAGTGAAATAGGCACCTACAATGAGCAGTTCTTC.

J is TRBJ1-2 and V is TRBV19; maybe TRBD1 (6 bases). V was cut by 8 bases and J by 4 bases, with 11 bases left in between. From germline, CDR1 is LNHDA and CDR2 SQIVND (reference sequence). CDR3 length: 12 amino acids. CDR3 sequence: CASAQGFYGYTF. The CDR3 region has the DNA TGTGCCAGTGCTCAGGGGTTCTATGGCTACACCTTC. Filled out from reference TRBV19 and TRBJ1-2, the complete variable domain reads DGGITQSPKYLFRKEGQNVTLSCEQNLNHDAMYWYRQDPGQGLRLIYYSQIVNDFQKGDIAEGYSVSREKKESFPLTVTSAQKNPTAFYLCASAQGFYGYTFGSGTRLTVV.

This clone is deemed large. J is TRBJ2-1 and V is TRBV11-3; 8 bases fit TRBD2. The germline gives CDR1 SGHNT, CDR2 YENEEA. V lost 5 bases, J lost 7 bases, and 13 bases stayed unmatched. This CDR3 is 16 amino acids long. CDR3 protein: CASSSDLSGGFNEQFF. DNA for the CDR3: TGTGCCAGCAGCAGCGACCTCAGCGGGGGTTTTAATGAGCAGTTCTTC.

V is TRBV9 and J is TRBJ1-1; maybe TRBD1 (6 bases). This CDR3 spans 15 amino acids. Trimming cost V 0 bases and J 0 bases, with 9 bases left between them. CDR1 and CDR2 from the germline V gene are SGDLS and YYNGEE. The CDR3: CASSVDGQLNTEAFF. DNA of the CDR3: TGTGCCAGCAGCGTAGATGGACAGTTGAACACTGAAGCTTTCTTT.

The rearrangement uses TRBV29-1 and TRBJ2-1; either TRBD1 or TRBD2 may fit D (5 bases each). Trimming left V 5 bases short and J 6 bases short, with 17 bases between. Germline CDR1 is SQVTM and CDR2 is ANQGSEA. This CDR3 spans 14 amino acids. The DNA for the CDR3 is TGCAGCGTTAAGGGTGGGGGATTGGTCAATGAGCAGTTCTTC. Protein sequence: CSVKGGGLVNEQFF.

This clone has just a few counts. This chain joins TRBV28 and TRBJ1-2, with unresolved D. V lost 3 bases to trimming and J lost 4 bases, with 9 bases between them. This CDR3 comprises 13 residues. CDR1 and CDR2 (germline): MDHEN, SYDVKM. The CDR3 here is CASSFNRFYGYTF. DNA for the CDR3: TGTGCCAGCAGTTTTAACAGATTCTATGGCTACACCTTC.

The chain has TRBV18 and TRBJ2-7; TRBD1 matches 8 bases. J gave up 6 bases and V 5 bases, and 9 bases lay outside the gene matches. The CDR3 contains 14 residues. Germline CDR1 reads KGHSH; CDR2 reads LQKENI. CDR3 sequence: CASSFDRGVSEQYF. The DNA for the CDR3 is TGTGCCAGCTCATTCGACAGGGGCGTGAGCGAGCAGTACTTC. The full variable domain, its missing parts supplied by reference TRBV18 and TRBJ2-7, is NAGVMQNPRHLVRRRGQEARLRCSPMKGHSHVYWYRQLPEEGLKFMVYLQKENIIDESGMPKERFSAEFPKEGPSILRIQQVVRGDSAAYFCASSFDRGVSEQYFGPGTRLTVT.

The rearrangement joins TRBV14 to TRBJ2-1; no definite D call. The CDR3 contains 11 residues. Trimming pared 4 bases from V and 8 bases from J, leaving 6 bases between. Germline values: CDR1 SGHDN, CDR2 FVKESK. DNA of the CDR3: TGTGCCAGCAGCCTCACATATGAGCAGTTCTTC. As protein: CASSLTYEQFF.

J is TRBJ2-2 and V is TRBV6-8; TRBD1 or TRBD2 may be the D gene (5 bases each). Germline assignment: CDR1 MNHGY and CDR2 SAAAGT. CDR3 length: 15 residues. V was trimmed by 8 bases and J by 4 bases, leaving 17 bases between them. The CDR3 loop reads CASGYGTRTTGELFF. In DNA, the CDR3 is TGTGCCAGCGGGTATGGGACCCGAACCACCGGGGAGCTGTTTTTT.

The rearrangement uses TRBV19 and TRBJ2-3; 13 bases line up with TRBD2. From germline, CDR1 is LNHDA and CDR2 SQIVND (reference sequence). This CDR3 comprises 15 residues. V shed 9 bases and J 5 bases; nucleotides not matched to a gene: 8. CDR3 amino acids: CASRTSGGVLDTQYF. CDR3 DNA: TGTGCCAGCAGGACTAGCGGGGGAGTGTTAGATACGCAGTATTTT.

The chain recombines TRBV19 with TRBJ2-3, with TRBD2 matching over 10 bases. Per the germline V gene, CDR1 is LNHDA and CDR2 is SQIVND (reference sequence). The CDR3 extends over 15 amino acids. The J segment lost 1 base and the V segment lost 5 bases, leaving 3 bases of the junction unmatched. The CDR3 coding sequence is TGTGCCAGTAGTGTAGCGGGAGGAGGCACAGATACGCAGTATTTT. It translates to CASSVAGGGTDTQYF. Complete variable domain (other parts from reference TRBV19 and TRBJ2-3): DGGITQSPKYLFRKEGQNVTLSCEQNLNHDAMYWYRQDPGQGLRLIYYSQIVNDFQKGDIAEGYSVSREKKESFPLTVTSAQKNPTAFYLCASSVAGGGTDTQYFGPGTRLTVL.

CDR3 amino acids: CASSEDRGPGKLFF. The CDR3 coding sequence is TGTGCCAGCAGTGAGGACAGGGGTCCTGGAAAACTGTTTTTT. The chain carries TRBV9 and TRBJ1-4; 9 nucleotides agree with TRBD1. Trimming cost V 5 bases and J 10 bases; bases outside gene matches: 9. CDR1 is SGDLS and CDR2 is YYNGEE in the germline V gene. This CDR3 has 14 amino acids.

The chain recombines TRBV29-1 with TRBJ1-2; 9 nucleotides line up with TRBD1. V gave up 4 bases and J gave up 6 bases; unmatched junction bases: 3. This CDR3 region has 12 residues. CDR1 is SQVTM and CDR2 is ANQGSEA in the germline V gene. CDR3 region: CSVGTGADGYTF. DNA for the CDR3: TGCAGCGTTGGGACAGGGGCTGATGGCTACACCTTC.

J is TRBJ2-3 and V is TRBV28; possibly TRBD1 or TRBD2 for D (5 bases each). Germline V gives CDR1 MDHEN, CDR2 SYDVKM. This CDR3 spans 15 amino acids. Trimming removed 2 bases from V and 2 bases from J, with 11 bases in between. CDR3 nucleotides: TGTGCCAGCAGTTTACACGGGGCCCTCACAGATACGCAGTATTTT. Its protein is CASSLHGALTDTQYF. Full variable domain (remainder filled in from reference TRBV28 and TRBJ2-3): DVKVTQSSRYLVKRTGEKVFLECVQDMDHENMFWYRQDPGLGLRLIYFSYDVKMKEKGDIPEGYSVSREKKERFSLILESASTNQTSMYLCASSLHGALTDTQYFGPGTRLTVL.

This clone is medium-sized within its sample. This chain connects TRBV11-3 to TRBJ1-1; D ambiguous. The germline V gene encodes CDR1 SGHNT and CDR2 YENEEA. Trimming took off 7 bases at V and 5 bases at J, with 17 bases between the two ends. CDR3 length: 14 residues. This CDR3 is CASIDLGKFTEAFF. The CDR3 coding sequence is TGTGCCAGCATCGACTTGGGGAAATTTACTGAAGCTTTCTTT.